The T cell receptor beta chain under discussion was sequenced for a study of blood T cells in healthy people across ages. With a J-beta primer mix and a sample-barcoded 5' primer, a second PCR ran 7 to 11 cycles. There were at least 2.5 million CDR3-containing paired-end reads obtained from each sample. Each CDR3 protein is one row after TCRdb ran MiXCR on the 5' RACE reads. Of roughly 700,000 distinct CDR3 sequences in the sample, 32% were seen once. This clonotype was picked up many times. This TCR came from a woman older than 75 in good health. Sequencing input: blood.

The CDR3 nucleotides read TGTGCCACCCGAAATACAGGGGGCAGTCAGCCCCAGCATTTT. Residues: CATRNTGGSQPQHF. The chain is built from TRBV27 and TRBJ1-5; TRBD1 matches at 9 bases. The germline V gene encodes CDR1 MNHEY and CDR2 SMNVEV (reference sequence). V shed 10 bases, J shed 6 bases, and the junction held 10 bases outside the gene matches. This CDR3 has 14 amino acids.